This T cell receptor (beta chain) originates from a study of molecular identifiers for immune sequencing clone quantification. Study observations and caveats: Clones above 20 RNA copies held over 97% of effector molecules, under 1% in naive cells. Jurkat TCR RNA that was spiked in from one cell was reportedly detectable among one million naive cells.

Preparation of the bulk TCR libraries relied on previously described methods and listed TCR primers. TCRdb re-called the PCR reads with MiXCR, one entry per CDR3 protein. Among more than 50,000 distinct CDR3 sequences listed, about 19% were seen once. This clonotype was seen only a few times. The antigen remains undetermined. The V segment lost 4 bases and the J segment 2 bases; nucleotides outside the gene matches: 1. Germline V CDR1 and CDR2: MNHEY, SMNVEV (reference sequence). The CDR3 consists of 13 residues. Investigators produced naive CD8 libraries from approximately 20,000 to 980,000 sorted cells, drawing on 10%, 30% or 50% RNA.

Sequencing input: naive CD8+ T cells from blood, with Jurkat cell RNA spiked in. Specified subset: FACS-sorted CD8+CD4-CCR7+CD45RA+ naive T cells. The TCR comes from a human donor in good health. Some libraries in this study had Jurkat cell RNA spiked in. V and J are TRBV27 and TRBJ2-7, with 8 bases fitting TRBD1. The CDR3: CASSYRGTYEQYF. DNA for the CDR3: TGTGCCAGCAGTTACAGGGGGACCTACGAGCAGTACTTC.